Below, 22 T cell receptor beta chains from the same sample are listed, as sequenced in a study of cytomegalovirus exposure and HLA in healthy donors (dated by TCRdb to 2017 to 2019). The method behind the library was the immunoSEQ multiplex PCR assay. The multiplex PCR relied on a mix of 60 forward primers for TCR Vbeta segments and 13 reverse primers for TCR Jbeta segments. Held by TCRdb, this immuneACCESS table contains in-frame sequences only and omits some clones. Under half of the omission traces to an unresolved V gene where checked; the cause of the rest is unknown. This sample is represented by roughly 150,000 clones; around 75% of them were singletons. Jointly, the top ten make up approximately 4.6% of the sample. The sequenced material came from PBMCs. The receptor source for this set is a man aged 18 to 35 in good health and CMV-seropositive.

This clone was recorded a few times. V and J are TRBV5-4 and TRBJ1-2; tentative D call: TRBD1 (6 bases). V was clipped by 4 bases and J by 4 bases, with 11 bases between them. The CDR3 spans 13 residues. The germline V gene encodes CDR1 SGHNT and CDR2 YYREEE (reference sequence). This chain's CDR3 is CASSPGHLYGYTF. The CDR3 DNA reads TGTGCCAGCAGCCCGGGACACCTCTATGGCTACACCTTC. The full variable domain, its missing parts supplied by reference TRBV5-4 and TRBJ1-2, is ETGVTQSPTHLIKTRGQQVTLRCSSQSGHNTVSWYQQALGQGPQFIFQYYREEENGRGNFPPRFSGLQFPNYSSELNVNALELDDSALYLCASSPGHLYGYTFGSGTRLTVV.

The chain employs TRBV9 and TRBJ1-4; 8 nucleotides line up with TRBD1. The length of the CDR3 is 16 residues. V lost 0 bases, J lost 5 bases, and 6 bases stayed unmatched. Per germline, CDR1 SGDLS and CDR2 YYNGEE. CDR3: CASSVGVQGGNEKLFF. CDR3 DNA: TGTGCCAGCAGCGTAGGAGTACAGGGGGGGAATGAAAAACTGTTTTTT.

This sequence joins TRBV29-1 and TRBJ1-2; D may be TRBD1 (6 bases). The germline V gene has CDR1 SQVTM and CDR2 ANQGSEA. This CDR3 spans 13 amino acids. With 4 bases removed from V and 6 bases from J, the gap between germline ends came to 15 bases. The CDR3 region has the DNA TGCAGCGTTGGGGGGGGCGCAGGCCATGGCTACACCTTC. Its protein product is CSVGGGAGHGYTF. Filled out from reference TRBV29-1 and TRBJ1-2, the complete variable domain reads SAVISQKPSRDICQRGTSLTIQCQVDSQVTMMFWYRQQPGQSLTLIATANQGSEATYESGFVIDKFPISRPNLTFSTLTVSNMSPEDSSIYLCSVGGGAGHGYTFGSGTRLTVV.

This chain links TRBV5-4 with TRBJ1-1, with D hard to call. With 1 base removed from V and 5 bases from J, the gap between germline ends came to 12 bases. This CDR3 has 14 amino acids. CDR1 is SGHNT, CDR2 YYREEE, per germline (reference sequence). This CDR3 reads CASSLRGLETEAFF. Written as DNA, the CDR3 is TGTGCCAGCAGCTTGAGAGGGTTGGAAACTGAAGCTTTCTTT. Looking up the rest from reference TRBV5-4 and TRBJ1-1 gives the full variable domain: ETGVTQSPTHLIKTRGQQVTLRCSSQSGHNTVSWYQQALGQGPQFIFQYYREEENGRGNFPPRFSGLQFPNYSSELNVNALELDDSALYLCASSLRGLETEAFFGQGTRLTVV.

V is TRBV4-1 and J is TRBJ2-1; D is unresolved. This CDR3 is built from 13 residues. The germline V and J ends were trimmed by 1 base and 11 bases, with 12 bases remaining between them. Germline-derived CDR1 and CDR2 are MGHRA and YSYEKL. The CDR3 spells CASSQGGMTKQFF. In nucleotides, the CDR3 is TGCGCCAGCAGCCAAGGAGGCATGACGAAGCAGTTCTTC.

CDR3 residues: CASSLETVYTEAFF. In DNA form, the CDR3 reads TGCGCCAGCAGCTTGGAAACAGTCTATACCGAAGCTTTCTTT. V is TRBV5-1 and J is TRBJ1-1; D remains ambiguous. This CDR3 has 14 amino acids. Germline V lookup: CDR1 SGHRS, CDR2 YFSETQ. V shed 0 bases and J shed 8 bases, with 14 bases lying between them. Variable domain in full (rest from reference TRBV5-1 and TRBJ1-1): KAGVTQTPRYLIKTRGQQVTLSCSPISGHRSVSWYQQTPGQGLQFLFEYFSETQRNKGNFPGRFSGRQFSNSRSEMNVSTLELGDSALYLCASSLETVYTEAFFGQGTRLTVV.

The chain recombines TRBV10-2 with TRBJ2-6; tentative D call: TRBD1 (5 bases). There are 14 residues in the CDR3. V lost 7 bases, J lost 4 bases, and 11 bases lay in between. Per germline, CDR1 WSHSY and CDR2 SAAADI. The DNA for the CDR3 is TGCGCCAGCAAACTGGGGCCCGGGGCCAACGTCCTGACTTTC. Its translation: CASKLGPGANVLTF.

This clone has just one count. The gene calls are TRBV11-2 and TRBJ2-5, with TRBD2 identical over 12 bases. The germline CDR1 and CDR2 sequences are SGHAT and FQNNGV. V was pared by 4 bases and J by 1 base, with 4 bases of the junction left unmatched. The CDR3 contains 16 residues. The CDR3 DNA is TGTGCCAGCAGCTGGACTAGCGGGATGCTCCAAGAGACCCAGTACTTC. It encodes CASSWTSGMLQETQYF.

The rearrangement uses TRBV7-9 and TRBJ2-1, with D perhaps TRBD1 (5 bases). V lost 4 bases, J lost 8 bases, and 9 bases lay in between. The CDR3 loop spans 12 amino acids. Germline lookup yields CDR1 SEHNR and CDR2 FQNEAQ (reference sequence). CDR3 region: CASSSGQDEQFF. The CDR3 nucleotides are TGTGCCAGCAGCTCAGGGCAGGATGAGCAGTTCTTC.

This clone was seen a handful of times. The V call is TRBV6-5, the J call TRBJ2-1; 8 nucleotides match TRBD2. This CDR3 has 14 residues. Germline CDR1 reads MNHEY; CDR2 reads SVGAGI. After removal of 10 bases from V and 2 bases from J, the junction contained 7 bases not matched to a gene. CDR3 sequence (DNA): TGTGCCACCCGAACTAGCGGAACCTACAATGAGCAGTTCTTC. It yields the protein CATRTSGTYNEQFF.

The count of this clone is one. The chain has TRBV11-3 and TRBJ1-3, with D possibly matching TRBD1 (6 bases). Germline CDR1 is SGHNT and CDR2 is YENEEA. Trimming removed 3 bases from V and 0 bases from J, with 12 bases in between. The CDR3 has 16 amino acids. CDR3 sequence: CASSFLGALSGNTIYF. The CDR3 DNA reads as TGTGCCAGCAGCTTCCTGGGGGCCCTCTCTGGAAACACCATATATTTT.

The chain links TRBV7-2 to TRBJ2-1; perhaps TRBD2 as D (6 bases). The germline V and J ends were trimmed by 5 bases and 8 bases, with 13 bases remaining between them. The CDR3 is 13 residues long. The germline V gene encodes CDR1 SGHTA and CDR2 FQGNSA. The CDR3 DNA sequence: TGTGCCAGCAGCCCGGGGGTTCCGCATGAGCAGTTCTTC. This gives the protein CASSPGVPHEQFF.

This rearrangement joins TRBV19 to TRBJ1-2; D unclear. The germline CDR1 and CDR2 sequences are LNHDA and SQIVND (reference sequence). Trimming stripped 1 base from V and 2 bases from J, with 11 bases between. There are 15 residues in the CDR3. The CDR3 region is CASSIAGRQNYGYTF. CDR3 sequence (DNA): TGTGCCAGTAGTATAGCTGGCAGACAAAACTATGGCTACACCTTC.

The gene calls are TRBV6-6 and TRBJ2-5; D is ambiguous. From germline, CDR1 is MNHNY and CDR2 SVGAGI (reference sequence). The CDR3 is made up of 12 amino acids. The V end was cut by 2 bases, the J end by 3 bases, with 4 bases between. This CDR3 is CASSYPKETQYF. Here the CDR3 DNA reads TGTGCCAGCAGTTACCCAAAAGAGACCCAGTACTTC.

Details on this clone: The junction departs from germline at one end; a sequencing error may be responsible. The rearrangement uses TRBV5-1 and TRBJ2-2, with D perhaps matching TRBD2 (5 bases). CDR1 is SGHRS, CDR2 YFSETQ, per germline. The CDR3 sequence is 16 residues long. The DNA of the CDR3 is TGCGCCAGCAGCTTGGTCGGACTCGCGAACGCCGGGGAGCTGTTTTTT. This gives the protein CASSLVGLANAGELFF.

The V and J genes are TRBV2 and TRBJ1-6, with D maybe TRBD1 (5 bases). CDR3 length equals 12 residues. With 6 bases removed from V and 10 bases from J, the gap between germline ends came to 10 bases. Per germline, CDR1 SNHLY and CDR2 FYNNEI. CDR3 sequence: CASRGGKSPLHF. In DNA, the CDR3 is TGTGCCAGCAGGGGGGGTAAATCACCCCTCCACTTT.

V gene TRBV7-9 combines with J gene TRBJ2-5, with D perhaps TRBD2 (6 bases). Deletions cut 6 bases from V and 5 bases from J, with 13 bases between. The CDR3 loop spans 13 amino acids. Per the germline V gene, CDR1 is SEHNR and CDR2 is FQNEAQ (reference sequence). CDR3 nucleotide sequence: TGTGCCAGCAGGGAGGGACCCTTGGAGACCCAGTACTTC. This encodes CASREGPLETQYF.

This rearrangement joins TRBV4-1 to TRBJ2-3; TRBD1 agrees at 10 bases. From germline, CDR1 is MGHRA and CDR2 YSYEKL. The length of the CDR3 is 15 residues. V lost 4 bases to trimming and J lost 5 bases; unmatched junction nucleotides: 6. The DNA for the CDR3 is TGCGCCAGCAGCCGGCCGGGACAGGGGATAGATACGCAGTATTTT. Translating it yields CASSRPGQGIDTQYF.

This rearrangement joins TRBV10-1 to TRBJ2-1; D is ambiguous. Deletions cut 3 bases from V and 3 bases from J, with 15 bases between. The CDR3 is made up of 16 amino acids. The germline CDR1 and CDR2 sequences are WNHNN and SYGVQD (reference sequence). The CDR3 here is CASSESLPLRYNEQFF. In DNA form, the CDR3 reads TGCGCCAGCAGTGAATCCCTCCCCCTTCGCTACAATGAGCAGTTCTTC.

This clone was observed a few times. Within the sample, other DNA sequences also encode this same CDR3. The chain carries TRBV19 and TRBJ1-5, with 7 nucleotides matching TRBD1. J was trimmed by 7 bases and V by 4 bases; bases with no gene match: 4. The CDR3 contains 13 residues. The germline V gene encodes CDR1 LNHDA and CDR2 SQIVND (reference sequence). In DNA, the CDR3 is TGTGCCAGTAGTACAGACAGGGTACAGCCCCAGCATTTT. Translation: CASSTDRVQPQHF.

This chain connects TRBV5-1 to TRBJ2-1; 9 bases map to TRBD2. Unmatched junction bases numbered 14, after V lost 5 bases and J lost 5 bases. This CDR3 comprises 17 residues. From germline, CDR1 is SGHRS and CDR2 YFSETQ. This CDR3 is CASSSPSGAIGHNEQFF. CDR3 DNA sequence: TGCGCCAGCAGTTCCCCTAGCGGGGCGATCGGGCACAATGAGCAGTTCTTC.

This clone was seen just once. The chain is built from TRBV7-9 and TRBJ1-2; 7 nucleotides line up with TRBD1. The CDR3 extends over 15 amino acids. J was trimmed by 4 bases and V by 4 bases; bases with no gene match: 9. Germline CDR1 and CDR2: SEHNR and FQNEAQ (reference sequence). The CDR3: CASSSPIQGTYGYTF. CDR3 DNA sequence: TGTGCCAGCAGCTCCCCTATACAGGGGACCTATGGCTACACCTTC.